In this sample, the clone carrying this TCR beta chain turned up a few times. Its specificity is not known. This sample is drawn from a study of human T cells and chemical hapten exposure. Study observations and caveats: A positive correlation with patch test score was found for PT1 expanded TCR counts.

As to time point: patch test 1, 2 weeks after DPC sensitization. Regarding treatment: therapeutic diphenylcyclopropenone sensitization with weekly scalp DPC. MiXCR, run by TCRdb on the RACE reads, gives a single entry per CDR3 protein. The sample includes about 83,000 distinct CDR3 sequences, 7.5% to 9.5% of them seen just once. The specimen comprised whole blood, sampled in connection with sensitization to the hapten diphenylcyclopropenone (DPC). This TCR derives from a woman younger than 45 with alopecia areata. Some clones in this sample may be carry-over from other donors' samples.

CDR3 coding DNA: TGTGCCAGCAGTTCGACAGGGCGAGGCACAGATACGCAGTATTTT. It is translated as CASSSTGRGTDTQYF. The chain carries TRBV27 and TRBJ2-3; 7 nucleotides line up with TRBD1. CDR1 and CDR2 from the germline V gene are MNHEY and SMNVEV (reference sequence). After removal of 4 bases from V and 1 base from J, the junction contained 5 bases not matched to a gene. The CDR3 length is 15 residues.